A selection of T cell receptor beta chains follows, all from one sample in a study of blood T cells in healthy people across ages. TCRdb re-called the 5' RACE reads with MiXCR, one entry per CDR3 protein. The table has nearly 1 million distinct CDR3 sequences, approximately 50% seen once; the top ten hold 20% to 25%. Sample: blood. The receptors originated from a woman aged 60-70 years in good health. Each CDR3 is given with its conserved first and last residue.

V gene: TRBV3-1
CDR3 length: 14
J gene: TRBJ1-2
CDR3 protein: CASSLKARNYGYTF

V gene: TRBV7-2
CDR3 length: 15
J gene: TRBJ2-3
CDR3 protein: CASSIQHSSTDTQYF

V gene: TRBV20-1
CDR3 length: 13
J gene: .
CDR3 protein: CSAPGQGAGEQYF

V gene: TRBV14
CDR3 length: 13
J gene: TRBJ1-2
CDR3 protein: CASRSLLDYGYTF

V gene: TRBV12-3/TRBV12-4
CDR3 length: 13
J gene: TRBJ2-1
CDR3 protein: CASKVGNYNEQFF

V gene: TRBV29-1
CDR3 length: 10
J gene: TRBJ1-1
CDR3 protein: CSVVSTEAFF

V gene: TRBV5-1
CDR3 length: 14
J gene: TRBJ1-4
CDR3 protein: CASSLGDPWEKLFF

V gene: TRBV5-5
CDR3 length: 15
J gene: TRBJ1-2
CDR3 protein: CASSFAGTANYGYTF

V gene: TRBV2
CDR3 length: 19
J gene: TRBJ2-6
CDR3 protein: CASSGRTGVFSSGANVLTF

V gene: TRBV28
CDR3 length: 13
J gene: TRBJ2-7
CDR3 protein: CASSSPTYYEQYF

V gene: TRBV7-9
CDR3 length: 15
J gene: TRBJ1-4
CDR3 protein: CASRAQGAANEKLFF

V gene: TRBV10-3
CDR3 length: 12
J gene: .
CDR3 protein: CAIGRVSDEQYF

V gene: TRBV5-1
CDR3 length: 16
J gene: TRBJ2-3
CDR3 protein: CASSSYGTGDTDTQYF

V gene: TRBV19
CDR3 length: 14
J gene: TRBJ2-5
CDR3 protein: CASSITAFSETQYF

V gene: TRBV5-1
CDR3 length: 14
J gene: TRBJ2-5
CDR3 protein: CASSLVVGQETQYF

V gene: TRBV28
CDR3 length: 18
J gene: TRBJ2-6
CDR3 protein: CASSLLGQGTSGANVLTF

V gene: TRBV11-2
CDR3 length: 16
J gene: TRBJ2-1
CDR3 protein: CASSPLDGSSYNEQFF

V gene: TRBV11-2
CDR3 length: 13
J gene: TRBJ2-1
CDR3 protein: CASSLDRLGEQFF

V gene: TRBV20-1
CDR3 length: 14
J gene: TRBJ1-6
CDR3 protein: CSASRGGPNSPLHF